This is a list of T cell receptor beta chains from one sample in a study of OX40 agonist ivuxolimab in advanced cancers. The assay was immunoSEQ multiplex PCR, and TCRdb's table has in-frame clones only and misses some. The data show around 70,000 clones, roughly four fifths seen once. This sample comprised CD4+ or CD8+ T cells sorted from blood, obtained in a trial of the OX40 agonist ivuxolimab. The receptors here all came from an adult with an advanced solid tumor such as melanoma, head and neck, liver or kidney cancer. Both conserved end residues are part of each CDR3. A D gene is named only where the DNA matches it firmly. The listing skips clone size in some rows; elsewhere it reads once, few, many or a size class.

J gene: TRBJ2-7; clone size: NA; V gene: TRBV2; D gene: NA; CDR3 protein: CASIGGGPEQYF; CDR3 DNA: TGTGCCAGCATTGGCGGCGGTCCCGAGCAGTACTTC
J gene: TRBJ2-3; clone size: NA; V gene: TRBV7-2; D gene: NA; CDR3 protein: CASSPTYGFTDTQYF; CDR3 DNA: TGTGCCAGCAGCCCCACTTATGGATTCACAGATACGCAGTATTTT
J gene: TRBJ1-5; clone size: NA; V gene: TRBV27; D gene: NA; CDR3 protein: CASSLDWPQHF; CDR3 DNA: TGTGCCAGCAGTTTAGATTGGCCCCAGCATTTT
J gene: TRBJ2-3; clone size: NA; V gene: TRBV27; D gene: NA; CDR3 protein: CASSSTASTDTQYF; CDR3 DNA: TGTGCCAGCAGCTCCACGGCAAGCACAGATACGCAGTATTTT
J gene: TRBJ2-7; clone size: NA; V gene: TRBV10-2; D gene: TRBD2; CDR3 protein: CASRPGLAESYEQYF; CDR3 DNA: TGCGCCAGCAGACCTGGACTAGCGGAGTCCTACGAGCAGTACTTC
J gene: TRBJ1-3; clone size: once; V gene: TRBV28; D gene: NA; CDR3 protein: CASSSWEGLYGNTIYF; CDR3 DNA: TGTGCCAGCAGTTCTTGGGAAGGGCTGTATGGAAACACCATATATTTT
J gene: TRBJ1-2; clone size: NA; V gene: TRBV10-3; D gene: NA; CDR3 protein: CAISGVVGVPHGYTF; CDR3 DNA: TGTGCCATCAGTGGGGTAGTAGGGGTTCCGCATGGCTACACCTTC
J gene: TRBJ1-4; clone size: NA; V gene: TRBV19; D gene: TRBD1; CDR3 protein: CASSPGTGQNEKLFF; CDR3 DNA: TGTGCCAGTAGCCCCGGGACAGGCCAAAATGAAAAACTGTTTTTT
J gene: TRBJ2-1; clone size: NA; V gene: TRBV19; D gene: TRBD2; CDR3 protein: CASSSPLGAGGTYNEQFF; CDR3 DNA: TGTGCCAGTAGTAGCCCATTGGGGGCGGGGGGAACCTACAATGAGCAGTTCTTC
J gene: TRBJ1-1; clone size: NA; V gene: TRBV11-1; D gene: NA; CDR3 protein: CASSKRSGEAFF; CDR3 DNA: TGTGCCAGCAGCAAGAGGTCTGGAGAAGCTTTCTTT
J gene: TRBJ2-5; clone size: once; V gene: TRBV27; D gene: NA; CDR3 protein: CASSGLGFGTQYF; CDR3 DNA: TGTGCCAGCAGCGGATTAGGGTTTGGGACCCAGTACTTC
J gene: TRBJ1-4; clone size: NA; V gene: TRBV2; D gene: NA; CDR3 protein: CASSETGFPAGKLFF; CDR3 DNA: TGTGCCAGCAGTGAAACGGGTTTCCCGGCGGGCAAACTGTTTTTT
J gene: TRBJ2-7; clone size: NA; V gene: TRBV5-1; D gene: TRBD2; CDR3 protein: CASSPSGGSYEQYF; CDR3 DNA: TGCGCCAGCAGCCCTTCGGGGGGGTCCTACGAGCAGTACTTC
J gene: TRBJ2-2; clone size: NA; V gene: TRBV2; D gene: NA; CDR3 protein: CASSVSAGAGGELFF; CDR3 DNA: TGTGCCAGCAGTGTTTCGGCGGGGGCGGGCGGGGAGCTGTTTTTT
J gene: TRBJ2-3; clone size: NA; V gene: TRBV27; D gene: TRBD2; CDR3 protein: CASGTSGRTDTQYF; CDR3 DNA: TGTGCCAGCGGCACTAGCGGGAGGACAGATACGCAGTATTTT
J gene: TRBJ1-3; clone size: NA; V gene: TRBV14; D gene: NA; CDR3 protein: CASGRTSGNTIYF; CDR3 DNA: TGTGCCAGCGGACGCACCTCTGGAAACACCATATATTTT